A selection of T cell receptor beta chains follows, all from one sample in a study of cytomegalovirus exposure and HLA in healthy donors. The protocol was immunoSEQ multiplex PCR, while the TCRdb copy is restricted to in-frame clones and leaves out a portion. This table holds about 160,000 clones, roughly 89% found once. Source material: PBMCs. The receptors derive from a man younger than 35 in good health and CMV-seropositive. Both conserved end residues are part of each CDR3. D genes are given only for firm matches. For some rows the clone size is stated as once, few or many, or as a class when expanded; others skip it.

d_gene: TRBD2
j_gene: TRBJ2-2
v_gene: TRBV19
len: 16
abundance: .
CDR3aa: CACSARLAGVGGELFF
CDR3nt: TGTGCCTGCTCAGCCCGGCTAGCGGGAGTAGGCGGGGAGCTGTTTTTT

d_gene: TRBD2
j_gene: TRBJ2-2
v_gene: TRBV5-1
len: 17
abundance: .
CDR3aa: CASSLTSGVSHTGELFF
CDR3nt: TGCGCCAGCAGCCTGACTAGCGGGGTATCCCACACCGGGGAGCTGTTTTTT

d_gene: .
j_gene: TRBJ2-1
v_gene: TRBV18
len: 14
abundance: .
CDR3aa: CASSVSRANNEQFF
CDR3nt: TGTGCCAGCTCAGTTTCGCGGGCTAACAATGAGCAGTTCTTC

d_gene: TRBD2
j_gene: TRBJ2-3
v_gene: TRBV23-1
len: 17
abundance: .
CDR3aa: CASSQGVAGWYTDTQYF
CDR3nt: TGCGCCAGCAGTCAAGGGGTAGCGGGATGGTACACAGATACGCAGTATTTT

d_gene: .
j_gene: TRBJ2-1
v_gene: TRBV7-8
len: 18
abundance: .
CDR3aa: CASSLAGRQRRAYNEQFF
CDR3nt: TGTGCCAGCAGCTTAGCGGGGCGACAGAGGAGGGCCTACAATGAGCAGTTCTTC

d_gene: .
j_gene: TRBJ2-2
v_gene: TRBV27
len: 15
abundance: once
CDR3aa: CASNPVSSNTGELFF
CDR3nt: TGTGCCAGCAACCCCGTCAGTTCGAACACCGGGGAGCTGTTTTTT

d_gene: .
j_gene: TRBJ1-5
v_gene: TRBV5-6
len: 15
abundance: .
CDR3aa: CASSFKGFSNQPQHF
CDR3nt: TGTGCCAGCAGCTTTAAGGGGTTTAGCAATCAGCCCCAGCATTTT

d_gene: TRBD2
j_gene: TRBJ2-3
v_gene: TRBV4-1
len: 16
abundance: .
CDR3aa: CASSLRTSGSADTQYF
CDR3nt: TGCGCCAGCAGCTTACGGACTAGCGGGAGTGCAGATACGCAGTATTTT

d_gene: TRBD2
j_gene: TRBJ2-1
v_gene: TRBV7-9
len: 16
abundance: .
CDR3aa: CASSLSQGGSGNEQFF
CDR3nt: TGTGCCAGCAGCTTATCCCAGGGCGGGAGTGGCAATGAGCAGTTCTTC

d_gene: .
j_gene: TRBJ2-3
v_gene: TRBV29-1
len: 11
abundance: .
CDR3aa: CSVSTADTQYF
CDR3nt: TGCAGCGTTTCGACAGCAGATACGCAGTATTTT

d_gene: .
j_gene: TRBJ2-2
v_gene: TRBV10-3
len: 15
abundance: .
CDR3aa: CAISGDGHYTGELFF
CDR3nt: TGTGCCATCAGTGGAGACGGACACTACACCGGGGAGCTGTTTTTT

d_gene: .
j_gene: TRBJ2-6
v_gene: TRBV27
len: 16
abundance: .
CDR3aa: CASSVGTLSGANVLTF
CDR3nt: TGTGCCAGCAGTGTCGGGACTCTCTCTGGGGCCAACGTCCTGACTTTC

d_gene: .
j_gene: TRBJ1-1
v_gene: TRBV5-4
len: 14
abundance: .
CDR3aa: CASSLAGVWTEAFF
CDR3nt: TGTGCCAGCAGCTTGGCCGGGGTTTGGACTGAAGCTTTCTTT

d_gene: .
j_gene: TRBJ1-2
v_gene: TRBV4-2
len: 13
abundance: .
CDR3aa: CASSRGLNYGYTF
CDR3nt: TGTGCCAGCAGCAGGGGGTTAAACTATGGCTACACCTTC

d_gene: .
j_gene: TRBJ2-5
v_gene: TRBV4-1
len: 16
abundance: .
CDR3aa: CASSQAGKGVQETQYF
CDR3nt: TGCGCCAGCAGCCAAGCTGGAAAGGGGGTTCAAGAGACCCAGTACTTC

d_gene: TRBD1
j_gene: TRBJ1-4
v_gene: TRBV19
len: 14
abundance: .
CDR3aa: CASSRTGSWEKLFF
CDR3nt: TGTGCCAGTAGTAGGACAGGGTCTTGGGAAAAACTGTTTTTT

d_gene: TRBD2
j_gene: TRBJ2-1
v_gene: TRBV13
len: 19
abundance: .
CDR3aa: CASSFSPATSGSSYNEQFF
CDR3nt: TGTGCCAGCAGCTTCAGCCCCGCGACTAGCGGGAGCTCCTACAATGAGCAGTTCTTC

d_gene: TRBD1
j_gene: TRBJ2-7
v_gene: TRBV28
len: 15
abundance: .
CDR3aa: CASSSGGTGGEKQYF
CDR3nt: TGTGCCAGCAGTTCCGGCGGGACAGGGGGCGAGAAGCAGTACTTC